This paragraph covers one T cell receptor (beta chain) sequence. These data belong to a study of blood T cell repertoires in COVID-19. Across the whole study: Sources were T cells, B-cell-depleted T cells, or PBMCs; the material itself was cDNA or gDNA.

Sequenced by immunoSEQ multiplex PCR; TCRdb stores in-frame clones only, minus some. This table holds more than 85,000 clones, around 76% found once. The sequencing sample was made of peripheral blood. The sequence came from a woman aged 70-85 years with acute or convalescent COVID-19.

The CDR3 region has the DNA TGTGCCAGCAGTGAAGCCTTATACCAGGCGGCGGGAGGCTACACCTTC. This encodes CASSEALYQAAGGYTF. The rearrangement joins TRBV6-1 to TRBJ1-2; no firm D call. The ends were cut back, 0 bases at V and 8 bases at J, with 19 bases in the middle. The CDR3 runs to 16 residues. Germline V gene lookup returns CDR1 MNHNS and CDR2 SASEGT.